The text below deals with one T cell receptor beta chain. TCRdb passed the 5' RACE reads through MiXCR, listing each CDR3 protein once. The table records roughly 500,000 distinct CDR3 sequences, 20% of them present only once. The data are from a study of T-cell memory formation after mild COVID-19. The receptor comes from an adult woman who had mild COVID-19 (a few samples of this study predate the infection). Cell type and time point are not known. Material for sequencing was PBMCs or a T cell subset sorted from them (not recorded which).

The CDR3 coding sequence is TGTGCCAGCAGGGGAGGGGGAGGGAATCAGCCCCAGCATTTT. It yields the protein CASRGGGGNQPQHF. This chain links TRBV12-3 or TRBV12-4 with TRBJ1-5; D might be TRBD1 (6 bases). V lost 6 bases, J lost 4 bases, and 13 bases lay in between. This CDR3 spans 14 amino acids.